The T cell receptor beta chain under discussion was sequenced for a study of blood T cell repertoires in COVID-19 (dated by TCRdb to the early 2020s). Some background on the complete study: The collaborator samples originated in the United States, Italy and Spain and spanned the acute and convalescent phases of COVID-19. Where available, HLA class I and class II types were taken from metadata supplied by the sample provider and were not determined by assay-based typing. The prospective study material was composed of cDNA or gDNA derived from T cells, B-cell-depleted T cells, or PBMCs. A freely available public database, intended as a resource for researchers studying the immune response to SARS-CoV-2, is where the repertoires were released. Deeply sampled blood TCRbeta repertoires from subjects exposed to, actively infected with, or recovered from COVID-19 were included in the dataset. The samples were drawn from the first 160 participants of the ongoing ImmuneRACE study and from 1,254 subjects provided by 6 global collaborators. Nearly every sample came with metadata listing a de-identified subject ID, COVID-19 status, age in years and sex.

The investigation overall reported the following: The amount of clinical and demographic metadata varied by source and participant and was provided uncurated.

The germline ends are 32 bases apart after V is trimmed by 5 bases and J by 10 bases. CDR1 LGHDT and CDR2 YNNKEL are derived from the germline V gene (reference sequence). Taken from cysteine to phenylalanine, the CDR3 has 18 residues. The entry retains the CDR3 DNA only, 54 bases that are in frame from base 1. Participants in the prospective study were enrolled through a virtual design, were aged about 18 to 100 years, and lived in 24 United States geographic areas. Cohort assignment in the prospective study relied on participant-reported clinical history from a screening survey and a study questionnaire. ImmuneRACE Cohort 3 recovered participants were defined by two consecutive negative NP/OP PCR tests, healthcare professional clearance, or symptom resolution. In the prospective study, whole blood, serum and a nasopharyngeal or oropharyngeal swab were collected from each participant by mobile phlebotomists. Additional blood draws and questionnaires over an approximately 2-month period could optionally be provided by prospective study participants. Before DNA extraction, blood samples from the prospective study were shipped at room temperature or frozen.

The immunoSEQ Assay, a bias-controlled multiplex PCR, was used to amplify TCRbeta CDR3 regions from genomic DNA. Turning to the authors' computational methods: The number of nucleated cells in each sample was estimated from the amplification of reference gene primers within the assay. To quantify the absolute abundance of each unique TCRbeta CDR3 rearrangement, sequence reads were collapsed and filtered. For each sample, productive Simpson clonality was calculated as the square root of Simpson's diversity index across productive rearrangements. Not all clones reach the TCRdb copy of this immuneACCESS table, which keeps in-frame sequences only. Checked studies attribute under half of the gap to unresolved V genes and leave the rest unexplained. That table is the source of V, J and clone size, and D and trimming were worked out from the DNA. The sample table records under 300,000 clones; around 91% of these occur just once. The top ten constitute 2.4% of the sample.

A word on this clone: It has no known antigen specificity. The sample holds no much larger clone one base away, and base qualities are not on file.

Sequences were obtained from PBMCs or T cells enriched from blood (not recorded which). Rearrangement joined TRBV3-1 (or the pseudogene TRBV3-2) to TRBJ1-1, with a weak D call of TRBD1 (5 bases match). This receptor was taken from a woman between 18 and 29 years old who had recovered from COVID-19. The CDR3 has the sequence CASSTHRPQERPPLAAFF. The DNA reads TGTGCCAGCAGCACTCACAGGCCCCAAGAGAGACCGCCTCTCGCAGCTTTCTTT.